A selection of T cell receptor beta chains follows, all from one sample in a study of T cell repertoires in cytomegalovirus infection. Via MiXCR, TCRdb re-called the reads, giving one row per CDR3 protein. The sample yields roughly 920,000 distinct CDR3 sequences, approximately 31% seen once. These receptors are not linked to any known antigen. Sequencing used cultured CD8+ T cells from PBMCs, obtained from culture after CMV antigen stimulation. The source is a human donor in good health (CMV status not recorded). Some clones in this sample may be carry-over from other donors' samples. Each CDR3 is given with its conserved first and last residue. The D gene is left open where the match is weak. The size of a clone is reported for some rows only, either as once, few or many, or as a class for expanded clones.

d_gene | abundance | j_gene | v_gene | CDR3aa | CDR3nt
. | many | TRBJ1-1 | TRBV4-1 | CASSHPGTEAFF | TGCGCCAGCAGCCATCCGGGCACTGAAGCTTTCTTT
. | . | TRBJ2-2 | TRBV19 | CASRQQGNGELFF | TGTGCCAGTAGGCAACAGGGTAACGGGGAGCTGTTTTTT
TRBD1 | many | TRBJ1-1 | TRBV7-6 | CASSPTTGGDTEAFF | TGTGCCAGCAGCCCAACCACAGGGGGCGACACTGAAGCTTTCTTT
. | . | TRBJ2-1 | TRBV7-9 | CASSLATDEQFF | TGTGCCAGCAGCTTAGCGACAGATGAGCAGTTCTTC
. | . | TRBJ2-3 | TRBV6-1 | CASSEAGPPYF | TGTGCCAGCAGTGAAGCGGGGCCCCCGTATTTT
. | . | TRBJ2-1 | TRBV24-1 | CATSDESNEQFF | TGTGCCACCAGTGACGAAAGCAATGAGCAGTTCTTC
TRBD1 | . | TRBJ2-2 | TRBV6-5 | CASSYSRPGTVYTGELIF | TGTGCCAGCAGTTACTCGCGTCCCGGGACAGTTTACACCGGGGAGCTGATTTTT
. | . | TRBJ2-5 | TRBV28 | CASQGPAGTNQETQYF | TGTGCCAGCCAGGGGCCTGCGGGGACAAATCAGGAGACCCAGTACTTC
. | many | TRBJ2-1 | TRBV12-3/TRBV12-4 | CASSPWEPLYNEQFF | TGTGCCAGCAGTCCCTGGGAGCCGCTATACAATGAGCAGTTCTTC
TRBD1 | few | TRBJ1-4 | TRBV7-9 | CASSPRSRDRGPNEKLFF | TGTGCCAGCAGCCCCAGATCCCGGGACAGGGGACCAAATGAAAAACTGTTTTTT
. | many | TRBJ1-1 | TRBV7-9 | CASSSKTKNTEAFF | TGTGCCAGCAGCTCCAAGACAAAAAACACTGAAGCTTTCTTT
TRBD1 | . | TRBJ1-2 | TRBV2 | CASSYRLGGQGANYGYTF | TGTGCCAGCAGTTATCGCCTAGGGGGCCAGGGGGCTAACTATGGCTACACCTTC
. | . | TRBJ2-1 | TRBV29-1 | CSVELRGLPGDEQFF | TGCAGCGTGGAACTTCGGGGCCTTCCAGGCGATGAGCAGTTCTTC
TRBD1 | few | TRBJ2-7 | TRBV7-9 | CASSKDRDVTYEQYF | TGTGCCAGCAGTAAGGACAGGGACGTTACCTACGAGCAGTACTTC
. | few | TRBJ2-5 | TRBV12-3/TRBV12-4 | CALGNRRPQYF | TGTGCCCTGGGTAATCGGAGGCCCCAGTACTTC
TRBD1 | few | TRBJ1-1 | TRBV6-6 | CASSYSTGQVGVF | TGTGCCAGCAGTTACTCGACCGGACAGGTTGGGGTATTT
. | few | TRBJ2-3 | TRBV7-6 | CASSLAVVPTDTQYF | TGTGCCAGCAGCTTAGCGGTCGTGCCCACAGATACGCAGTATTTT
TRBD2 | . | TRBJ2-2 | TRBV20-1 | CSVQPFSGGALTGELFF | TGCAGTGTCCAGCCCTTTAGCGGGGGGGCCCTCACCGGGGAGCTGTTTTTT
. | few | TRBJ1-1 | TRBV7-6 | CASSPIITEAFF | TGTGCCAGCAGCCCAATCATCACTGAAGCTTTCTTT
. | . | TRBJ1-2 | TRBV6-6 | CASNYGYTF | TGTGCCAGCAACTATGGCTACACCTTC
. | few | TRBJ1-5 | TRBV7-9 | CASEGADQPQHF | TGTGCCAGCGAAGGAGCGGATCAGCCCCAGCATTTT
. | few | TRBJ1-1 | TRBV27 | CATRTDTEAFF | TGTGCCACCAGGACGGACACTGAGGCTTTCTTT
. | . | TRBJ2-3 | TRBV6-5 | CASSYEGRLGTDTQYF | TGTGCCAGCAGTTACGAAGGGAGATTGGGCACAGATACGCAGTATTTT
TRBD1 | many | TRBJ1-2 | TRBV7-9 | CASSYGQAGPYGYTF | TGTGCCAGCAGCTACGGACAGGCCGGGCCTTATGGCTACACCTTC
TRBD2 | few | TRBJ2-7 | TRBV12-3/TRBV12-4 | CASSLARGGREQYF | TGTGCCAGCAGTTTAGCGCGGGGGGGCCGCGAGCAGTACTTC
TRBD2 | . | TRBJ2-7 | TRBV20-1 | CSARSGTSGSYEQYF | TGCAGTGCTAGGTCCGGGACTAGCGGATCCTACGAGCAGTACTTC
. | . | TRBJ2-3 | TRBV29-1 | CSVEEAGDGTDTQYF | TGCAGCGTTGAAGAAGCAGGGGACGGCACAGATACGCAGTATTTT
TRBD1 | few | TRBJ1-2 | TRBV28 | CASRQGGYGYTF | TGTGCCAGCAGGCAGGGGGGCTATGGCTACACCTTC
. | few | TRBJ2-1 | TRBV12-3/TRBV12-4 | CASIPRGRGYNEQFF | TGTGCCAGCATACCCCGGGGGCGCGGATACAATGAGCAGTTCTTC
. | . | TRBJ2-2 | TRBV6-5 | CASTLSGGVGGELFF | TGTGCCAGCACCTTATCGGGGGGCGTGGGCGGGGAGCTGTTTTTT
TRBD2 | many | TRBJ2-3 | TRBV12-3/TRBV12-4 | CASSLGGPSGTSGFSDTQYF | TGTGCCAGCAGTTTAGGGGGACCGAGCGGGACTAGCGGGTTCAGTGATACGCAGTATTTT
. | . | TRBJ1-5 | TRBV4-3 | CASSPYMMGGNQPQHF | TGCGCCAGCAGCCCCTATATGATGGGGGGCAATCAGCCCCAGCATTTT